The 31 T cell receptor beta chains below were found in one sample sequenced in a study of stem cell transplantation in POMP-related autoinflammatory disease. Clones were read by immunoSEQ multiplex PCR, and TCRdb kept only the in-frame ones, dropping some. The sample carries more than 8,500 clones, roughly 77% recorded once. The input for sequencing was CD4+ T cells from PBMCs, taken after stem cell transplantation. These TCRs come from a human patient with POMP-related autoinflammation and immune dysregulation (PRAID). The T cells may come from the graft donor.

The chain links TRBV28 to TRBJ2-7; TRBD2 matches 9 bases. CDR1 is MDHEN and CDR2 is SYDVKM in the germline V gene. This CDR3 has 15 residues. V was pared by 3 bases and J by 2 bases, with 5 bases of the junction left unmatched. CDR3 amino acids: CASSLGSGSPYEQYF. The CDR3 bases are TGTGCCAGCAGTTTGGGTAGCGGGAGTCCCTACGAGCAGTACTTC.

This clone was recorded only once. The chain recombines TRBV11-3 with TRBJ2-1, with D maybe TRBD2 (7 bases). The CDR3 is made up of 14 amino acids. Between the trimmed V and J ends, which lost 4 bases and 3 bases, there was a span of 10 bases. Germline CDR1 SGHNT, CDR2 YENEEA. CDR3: CASSWGGSYNEQFF. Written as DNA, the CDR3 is TGTGCCAGCAGCTGGGGGGGCAGCTACAATGAGCAGTTCTTC. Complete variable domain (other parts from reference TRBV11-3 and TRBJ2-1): EAGVVQSPRYKIIEKKQPVAFWCNPISGHNTLYWYLQNLGQGPELLIRYENEEAVDDSQLPKDRFSAERLKGVDSTLKIQPAELGDSAVYLCASSWGGSYNEQFFGPGTRLTVL.

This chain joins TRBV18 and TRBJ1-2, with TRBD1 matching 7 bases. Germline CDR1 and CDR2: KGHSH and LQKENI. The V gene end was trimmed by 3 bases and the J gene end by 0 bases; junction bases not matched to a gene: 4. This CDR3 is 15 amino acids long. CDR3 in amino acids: CASSPGTEANYGYTF. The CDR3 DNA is TGTGCCAGCTCACCGGGGACAGAAGCTAACTATGGCTACACCTTC.

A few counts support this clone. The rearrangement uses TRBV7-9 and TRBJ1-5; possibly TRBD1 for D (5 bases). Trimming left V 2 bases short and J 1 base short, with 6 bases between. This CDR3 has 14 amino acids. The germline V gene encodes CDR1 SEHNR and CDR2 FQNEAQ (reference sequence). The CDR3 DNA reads TGTGCCAGCAGCTTAAGGGGCAGCAATCAGCCCCAGCATTTT. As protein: CASSLRGSNQPQHF.

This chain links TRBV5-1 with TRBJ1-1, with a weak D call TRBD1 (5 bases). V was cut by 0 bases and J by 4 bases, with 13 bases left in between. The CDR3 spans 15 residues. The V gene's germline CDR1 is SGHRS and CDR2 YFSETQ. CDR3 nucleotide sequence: TGCGCCAGCAGCTTGGCCACAGGCGGAAGCACTGAAGCTTTCTTT. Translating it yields CASSLATGGSTEAFF.

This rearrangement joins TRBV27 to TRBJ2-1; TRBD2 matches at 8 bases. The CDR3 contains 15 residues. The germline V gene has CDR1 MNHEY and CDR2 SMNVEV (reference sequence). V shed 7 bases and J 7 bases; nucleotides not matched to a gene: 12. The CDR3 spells CASNPRRGRWNEQFF. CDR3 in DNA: TGTGCCAGCAACCCCCGCCGCGGGAGGTGGAATGAGCAGTTCTTC.

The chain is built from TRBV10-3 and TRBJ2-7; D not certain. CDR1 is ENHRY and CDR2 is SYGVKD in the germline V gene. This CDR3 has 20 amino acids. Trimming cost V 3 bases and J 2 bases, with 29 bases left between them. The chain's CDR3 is CAISDNGASRAASSPYEQYF. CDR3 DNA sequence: TGTGCCATCAGTGATAACGGCGCTAGTAGGGCAGCATCCTCCCCCTACGAGCAGTACTTC.

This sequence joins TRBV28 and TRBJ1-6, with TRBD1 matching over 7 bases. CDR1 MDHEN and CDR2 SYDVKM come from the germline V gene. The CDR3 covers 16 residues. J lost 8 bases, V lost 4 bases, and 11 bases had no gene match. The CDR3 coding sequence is TGTGCCAGCAGTTCTCCCGGGGACAGAAAGGATTCACCCCTCCACTTT. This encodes CASSSPGDRKDSPLHF. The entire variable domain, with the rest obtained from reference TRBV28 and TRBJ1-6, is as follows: DVKVTQSSRYLVKRTGEKVFLECVQDMDHENMFWYRQDPGLGLRLIYFSYDVKMKEKGDIPEGYSVSREKKERFSLILESASTNQTSMYLCASSSPGDRKDSPLHFGNGTRLTVT.

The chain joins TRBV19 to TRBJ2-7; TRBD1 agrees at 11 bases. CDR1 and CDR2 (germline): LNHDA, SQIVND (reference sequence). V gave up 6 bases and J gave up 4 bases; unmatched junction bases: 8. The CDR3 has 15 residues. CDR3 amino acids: CASSPTGTGGYEQYF. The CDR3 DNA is TGTGCCAGTAGCCCAACCGGGACAGGGGGATACGAGCAGTACTTC.

Here the CDR3 reads CASSGDSYSYGYTF. The CDR3 region has the DNA TGTGCCAGCAGCGGGGACAGCTACTCCTATGGCTACACCTTC. The chain recombines TRBV9 with TRBJ1-2; 7 bases fit TRBD1. The CDR3 consists of 14 residues. V gave up 3 bases and J gave up 4 bases; unmatched junction bases: 6. Germline V lookup: CDR1 SGDLS, CDR2 YYNGEE.

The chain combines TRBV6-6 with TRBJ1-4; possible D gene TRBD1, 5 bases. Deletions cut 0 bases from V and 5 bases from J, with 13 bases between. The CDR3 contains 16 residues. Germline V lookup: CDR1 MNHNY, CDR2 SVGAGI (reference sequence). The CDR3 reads CASSYSITGQNEKLFF. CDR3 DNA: TGTGCCAGCAGTTACTCGATCACAGGTCAAAATGAAAAACTGTTTTTT.

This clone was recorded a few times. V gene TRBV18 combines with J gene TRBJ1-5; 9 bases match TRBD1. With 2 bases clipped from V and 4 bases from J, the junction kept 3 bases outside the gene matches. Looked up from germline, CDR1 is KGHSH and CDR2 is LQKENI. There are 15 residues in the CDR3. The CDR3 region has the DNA TGTGCCAGCTCACCATTTGGACAGGGGAATCAGCCCCAGCATTTT. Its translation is CASSPFGQGNQPQHF.

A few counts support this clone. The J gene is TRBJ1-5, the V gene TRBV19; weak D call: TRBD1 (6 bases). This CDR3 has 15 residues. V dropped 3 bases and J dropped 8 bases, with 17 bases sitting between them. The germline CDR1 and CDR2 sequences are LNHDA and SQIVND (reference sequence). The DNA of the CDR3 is TGTGCCAGTAGTATCTGGGGGCGATATGGGGAGCCCCAGCATTTT. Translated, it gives CASSIWGRYGEPQHF.

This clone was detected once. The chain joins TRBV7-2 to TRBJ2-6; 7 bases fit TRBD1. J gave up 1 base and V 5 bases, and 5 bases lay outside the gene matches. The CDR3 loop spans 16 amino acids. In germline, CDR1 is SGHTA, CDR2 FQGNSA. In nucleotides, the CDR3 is TGTGCCAGCAGCGTAAACAGGGGATCTGGGGCCAACGTCCTGACTTTC. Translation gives CASSVNRGSGANVLTF.

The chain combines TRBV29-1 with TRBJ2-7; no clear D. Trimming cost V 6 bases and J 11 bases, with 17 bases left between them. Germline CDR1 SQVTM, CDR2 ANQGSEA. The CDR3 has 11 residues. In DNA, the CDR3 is TGCAGCGTGCTGACTTCGCTTTCTGAGTACTTC. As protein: CSVLTSLSEYF.

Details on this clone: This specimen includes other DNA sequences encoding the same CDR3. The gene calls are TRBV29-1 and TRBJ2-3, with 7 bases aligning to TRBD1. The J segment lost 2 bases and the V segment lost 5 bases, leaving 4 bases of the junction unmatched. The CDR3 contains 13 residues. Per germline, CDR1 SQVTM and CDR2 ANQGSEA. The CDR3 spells CSVKTGPTDTQYF. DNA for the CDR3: TGCAGCGTTAAGACAGGGCCCACAGATACGCAGTATTTT.

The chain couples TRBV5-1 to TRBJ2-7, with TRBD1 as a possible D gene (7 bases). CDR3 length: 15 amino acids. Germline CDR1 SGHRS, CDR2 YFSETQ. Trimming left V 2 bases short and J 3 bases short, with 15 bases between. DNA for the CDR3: TGCGCCAGCAGCTTTTCCTACAGGGGACTCTACGAGCAGTACTTC. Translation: CASSFSYRGLYEQYF.

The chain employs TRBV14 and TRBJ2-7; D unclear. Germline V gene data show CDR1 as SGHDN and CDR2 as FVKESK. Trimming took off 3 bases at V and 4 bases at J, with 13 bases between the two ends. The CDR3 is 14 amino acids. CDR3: CASSQGRITYEQYF. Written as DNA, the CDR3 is TGTGCCAGCAGCCAGGGCAGAATTACGTACGAGCAGTACTTC.

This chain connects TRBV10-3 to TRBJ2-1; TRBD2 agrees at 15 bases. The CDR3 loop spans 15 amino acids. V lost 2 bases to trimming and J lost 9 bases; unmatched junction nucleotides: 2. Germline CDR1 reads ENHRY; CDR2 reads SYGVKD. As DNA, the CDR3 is TGTGCCATCAGTGAGAGGACTAGCGGGAGGGTTGAGCAGTTCTTC. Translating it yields CAISERTSGRVEQFF.

This chain's CDR3 is CASSPSGQTFSNQPQHF. Here the CDR3 DNA reads TGTGCCAGCAGTCCTTCGGGGCAGACATTTAGCAATCAGCCCCAGCATTTT. This sequence joins TRBV6-6 and TRBJ1-5; weak D call: TRBD1 (5 bases). CDR1 and CDR2 (germline): MNHNY, SVGAGI (reference sequence). The CDR3 extends over 17 amino acids. The V and J ends lost 5 bases and 0 bases respectively, with 17 bases between them.

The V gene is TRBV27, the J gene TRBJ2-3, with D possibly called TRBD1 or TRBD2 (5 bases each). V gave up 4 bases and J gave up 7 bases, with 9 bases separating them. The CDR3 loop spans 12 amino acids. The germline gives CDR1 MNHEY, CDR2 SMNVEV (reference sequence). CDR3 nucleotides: TGTGCCAGCAGTTATGGGGGATATACGCAGTATTTT. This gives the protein CASSYGGYTQYF.

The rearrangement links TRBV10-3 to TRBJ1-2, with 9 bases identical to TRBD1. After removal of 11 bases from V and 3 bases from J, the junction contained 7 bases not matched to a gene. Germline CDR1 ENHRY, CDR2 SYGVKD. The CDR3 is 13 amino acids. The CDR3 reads CAANRDRDYGYTF. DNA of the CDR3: TGTGCCGCCAACCGGGACAGGGACTATGGCTACACCTTC.

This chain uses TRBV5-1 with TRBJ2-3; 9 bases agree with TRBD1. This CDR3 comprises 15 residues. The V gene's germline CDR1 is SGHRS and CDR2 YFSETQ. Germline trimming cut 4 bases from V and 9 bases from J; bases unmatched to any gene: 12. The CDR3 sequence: CASSLPRTGVETQYF. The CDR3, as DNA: TGCGCCAGCAGCCTGCCCCGGACAGGGGTCGAAACGCAGTATTTT.

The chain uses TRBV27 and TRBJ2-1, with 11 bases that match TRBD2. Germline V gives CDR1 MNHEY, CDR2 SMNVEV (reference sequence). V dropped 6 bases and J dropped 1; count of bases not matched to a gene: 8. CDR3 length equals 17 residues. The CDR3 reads CASSPLGLAASYNEQFF. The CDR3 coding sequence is TGTGCCAGCAGCCCTCTGGGACTAGCGGCATCCTACAATGAGCAGTTCTTC.

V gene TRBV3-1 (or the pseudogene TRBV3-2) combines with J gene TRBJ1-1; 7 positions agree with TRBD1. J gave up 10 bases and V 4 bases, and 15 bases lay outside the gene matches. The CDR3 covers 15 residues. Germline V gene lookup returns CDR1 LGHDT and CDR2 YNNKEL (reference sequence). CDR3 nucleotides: TGTGCCAGCAGCCCAACATATCTTAGGACAGGTGCAGCTTTCTTT. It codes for CASSPTYLRTGAAFF.

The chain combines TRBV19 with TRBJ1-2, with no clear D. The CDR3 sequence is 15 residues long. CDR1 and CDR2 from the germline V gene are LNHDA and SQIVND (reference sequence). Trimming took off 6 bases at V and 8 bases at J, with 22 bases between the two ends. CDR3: CASRRALSYLNGYTF. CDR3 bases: TGTGCCAGTAGGCGGGCCTTAAGTTATTTGAACGGCTACACCTTC.

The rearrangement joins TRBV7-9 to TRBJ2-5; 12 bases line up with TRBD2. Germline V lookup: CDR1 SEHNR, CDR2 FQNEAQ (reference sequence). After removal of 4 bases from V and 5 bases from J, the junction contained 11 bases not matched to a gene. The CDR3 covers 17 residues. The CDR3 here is CASSSYPRLAGAETQYF. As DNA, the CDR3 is TGTGCCAGCAGCTCCTACCCTCGACTAGCGGGAGCGGAGACCCAGTACTTC.

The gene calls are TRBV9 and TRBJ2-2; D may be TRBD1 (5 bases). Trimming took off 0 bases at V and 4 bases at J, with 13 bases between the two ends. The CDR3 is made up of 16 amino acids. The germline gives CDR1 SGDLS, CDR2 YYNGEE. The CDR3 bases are TGTGCCAGCAGCGTAGGTTGGGGCGTGGGCACCGGGGAGCTGTTTTTT. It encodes CASSVGWGVGTGELFF.

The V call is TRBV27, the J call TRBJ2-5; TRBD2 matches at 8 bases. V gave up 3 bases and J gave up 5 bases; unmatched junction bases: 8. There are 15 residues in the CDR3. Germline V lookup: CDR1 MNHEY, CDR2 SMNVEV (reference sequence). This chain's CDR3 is CASSLSGSSWETQYF. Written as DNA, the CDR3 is TGTGCCAGCAGTTTGAGCGGGAGTAGTTGGGAGACCCAGTACTTC.

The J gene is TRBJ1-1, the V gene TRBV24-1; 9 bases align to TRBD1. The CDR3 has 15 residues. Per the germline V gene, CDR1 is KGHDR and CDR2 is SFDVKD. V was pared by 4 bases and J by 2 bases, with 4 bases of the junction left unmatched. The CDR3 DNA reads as TGTGCCACCAGTGACCCGGGACAGGGAAACACTGAAGCTTTCTTT. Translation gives CATSDPGQGNTEAFF.

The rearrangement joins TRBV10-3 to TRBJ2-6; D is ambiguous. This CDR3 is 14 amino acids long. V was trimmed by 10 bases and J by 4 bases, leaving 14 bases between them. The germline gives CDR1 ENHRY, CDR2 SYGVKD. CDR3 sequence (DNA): TGTGCCAACAAAGGCTCGAACGGGGCCAACGTCCTGACTTTC. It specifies CANKGSNGANVLTF.